The entry below describes one T cell receptor (beta chain). What it binds is unknown. The data derive from a study of OX40 agonist ivuxolimab in advanced cancers. The study's findings and limits: CD8+ T cells showed, on average, more clonal expansion than CD4+ cells.

V was clipped by 3 bases and J by 2 bases, with 14 bases between them. CDR1 is KGHSH, CDR2 LQKENI, per germline. There are 16 residues in the CDR3. TCRdb's table, derived via immunoSEQ multiplex PCR, lists solely in-frame clones and lacks some. The sample lists about 55,000 clones, 70% to 90% occurring once. This sample comprised CD4+ or CD8+ T cells sorted from blood, obtained in a trial of the OX40 agonist ivuxolimab. This clonotype was sampled from an adult with an advanced solid tumor such as melanoma, head and neck, liver or kidney cancer. V gene TRBV18 combines with J gene TRBJ2-1, with D perhaps TRBD1 (5 bases). CDR3 sequence: CASSPAEGAAYNEQFF. The CDR3 region has the DNA TGTGCCAGCTCACCTGCTGAAGGGGCAGCCTACAATGAGCAGTTCTTC.